What follows are 2 T cell receptor beta chains derived from one specimen sequenced in a study of low-dose radiotherapy and immunotherapy resistance in tumors. Specified time point: after trial treatment. Treatment noted: LDRT plus nivolumab, ipilimumab, low-dose cyclophosphamide and aspirin (RACIN trial). Both TCRalpha and TCRbeta chains were reverse transcribed with V-gene-specific primers. A constant-region primer paired with the V-primer adapter amplified TCRs over approximately 18 PCR cycles. TCRdb reanalysed the reads using MiXCR and keeps one entry per CDR3 protein. This table has approximately 100,000 distinct CDR3 sequences, around 21% appearing once. Sequencing was performed on PBMCs, taken after low-dose radiotherapy plus immunotherapy. The receptors were sampled from a male donor with prostate cancer.

This clonotype was found many times. The J gene is TRBJ2-7, the V gene TRBV5-1; TRBD2 agrees at 15 bases. Per the germline V gene, CDR1 is SGHRS and CDR2 is YFSETQ. With 3 bases clipped from V and 1 base from J, the junction kept 2 bases outside the gene matches. The CDR3 sequence is 16 residues long. For the CDR3, the DNA is TGCGCCAGCAGCTCGGGGACTAGCGGGGGGTCCTACGAGCAGTACTTC. Translating it yields CASSSGTSGGSYEQYF.

This clonotype was seen ten or more times. The chain couples TRBV18 to TRBJ2-7; 9 bases align to TRBD1. Germline loops: CDR1 KGHSH, CDR2 LQKENI. The CDR3 length is 14 residues. Trimming cost V 4 bases and J 2 bases; bases outside gene matches: 3. The CDR3 spells CASSRRDRAYEQYF. The CDR3, as DNA: TGTGCCAGCTCACGCCGGGACAGGGCCTACGAGCAGTACTTC. The variable domain in full, completed from reference TRBV18 and TRBJ2-7, reads NAGVMQNPRHLVRRRGQEARLRCSPMKGHSHVYWYRQLPEEGLKFMVYLQKENIIDESGMPKERFSAEFPKEGPSILRIQQVVRGDSAAYFCASSRRDRAYEQYFGPGTRLTVT.